Presented here are 30 T cell receptor beta chains from one specimen sequenced in a study of response to subunit inactivated influenza vaccine. From the RT-PCR reads, TCRdb called clonotypes with MiXCR, one entry per CDR3 protein. The sample has 500,000 to 600,000 distinct CDR3 sequences; about 15% are singletons. Material: CD4+ T cells sorted from PBMCs, obtained less than 30 months after vaccination. The receptors come from a man aged 45-69 years who received an inactivated influenza vaccine.

This clonotype has a count of ten or more. The V and J genes are TRBV4-1 and TRBJ2-5; D perhaps matches TRBD1 (6 bases). CDR3 length equals 16 residues. Germline V lookup: CDR1 MGHRA, CDR2 YSYEKL. The ends were cut back, 3 bases at V and 1 base at J, with 15 bases in the middle. CDR3 amino acids: CASSQGLQGRQETQYF. The CDR3 DNA is TGCGCCAGCAGCCAGGGATTACAGGGTCGCCAAGAGACCCAGTACTTC.

This clonotype was counted between two and nine times. The chain is built from TRBV4-3 and TRBJ1-5; no clear D. The germline V and J ends were trimmed by 5 bases and 3 bases, with 8 bases remaining between them. The CDR3 consists of 13 residues. The germline CDR1 and CDR2 sequences are LGHNA and YSLEER. CDR3 region: CASSNRVNQPQHF. CDR3 DNA: TGCGCCAGCAGCAACCGGGTCAATCAGCCCCAGCATTTT.

Many counts were recorded for this clonotype. The chain links TRBV10-3 to TRBJ1-4; D remains ambiguous. CDR3 size: 13 residues. V was cut by 3 bases and J by 7 bases, with 9 bases left in between. Germline V CDR1 and CDR2: ENHRY, SYGVKD. The DNA of the CDR3 is TGTGCCATCAGTGATGGCGCTTTTGAAAAACTGTTTTTT. This sequence encodes CAISDGAFEKLFF.

The rearrangement joins TRBV12-3 or TRBV12-4 to TRBJ1-1; D remains unclear. This CDR3 comprises 13 residues. Trimming left V 3 bases short and J 1 base short, with 6 bases between. The CDR3 nucleotides read TGTGCCAGCAGTTTTTTTCGGAACACTGAAGCTTTCTTT. It translates to CASSFFRNTEAFF.

This clonotype was seen only a few times. The chain uses TRBV20-1 and TRBJ1-2, with no clear D. CDR3 length equals 13 residues. Germline V gene data show CDR1 as DFQATT and CDR2 as SNEGSKA (reference sequence). The V end was cut by 0 bases, the J end by 4 bases, with 9 bases between. The chain's CDR3 is CSARDGTAYGYTF. The DNA for the CDR3 is TGCAGTGCTAGAGATGGTACGGCCTATGGCTACACCTTC.

Of note for this clonotype: Germline and junction disagree at one end, which may indicate a read error. The chain uses TRBV19 and TRBJ2-3, with 12 bases matching TRBD2. Germline CDR1 reads LNHDA; CDR2 reads SQIVND (reference sequence). This CDR3 is 17 amino acids long. CDR3 region: CATNPSGRALGTDTQYF. In DNA form, the CDR3 reads TGTGCCACGAACCCTAGCGGGAGGGCCCTCGGCACGGATACGCAGTATTTT. The full variable domain, rest sourced from reference TRBV19 and TRBJ2-3, is DGGITQSPKYLFRKEGQNVTLSCEQNLNHDAMYWYRQDPGQGLRLIYYSQIVNDFQKGDIAEGYSVSREKKESFPLTVTSAQKNPTAFYLCATNPSGRALGTDTQYFGPGTRLTVL.

This chain links TRBV6-2 or TRBV6-3 with TRBJ1-1; maybe TRBD1 (5 bases). This CDR3 has 14 amino acids. Trimming pared 8 bases from V and 0 bases from J, leaving 13 bases between. The germline V gene has CDR1 MNHEY and CDR2 SVGEGT. Here the CDR3 DNA reads TGTGCCAGCGAACCGACAGCATTGAACACTGAAGCTTTCTTT. It specifies CASEPTALNTEAFF.

This clonotype was counted between two and nine times. V and J are TRBV6-2 or TRBV6-3 and TRBJ2-3; possible D gene TRBD2, 6 bases. From germline, CDR1 is MNHEY and CDR2 SVGEGT. This CDR3 region has 16 residues. The V end lost 2 bases, the J end lost 2 bases, and 14 bases lay between the germline ends. CDR3 bases: TGTGCCAGCAGTTACAGGGAACGGGAGCCCACAGATACGCAGTATTTT. This gives the protein CASSYREREPTDTQYF.

The genes are TRBV20-1 and TRBJ2-5; D remains unclear. The germline CDR1 and CDR2 sequences are DFQATT and SNEGSKA (reference sequence). Trimming left V 1 base short and J 3 bases short, with 18 bases between. The CDR3 covers 16 residues. The CDR3 nucleotides read TGCAGTGCTAGAGTGGGAATACCTAGGAGAAAAGAGACCCAGTACTTC. It specifies CSARVGIPRRKETQYF.

This clonotype was seen repeatedly, ten times or more. The chain uses TRBV7-9 and TRBJ1-1; no firm D call. Trimming took off 5 bases at V and 7 bases at J, with 14 bases between the two ends. Germline CDR1 reads SEHNR; CDR2 reads FQNEAQ (reference sequence). The CDR3 has 13 residues. The CDR3 coding sequence is TGTGCCAGCAGCGAAGGAGGTTATAATGAAGCTTTCTTT. Protein: CASSEGGYNEAFF.

The V and J genes are TRBV10-3 and TRBJ1-6; TRBD1 aligns across 7 bases. The CDR3 runs to 16 residues. V lost 5 bases to trimming and J lost 7 bases; unmatched junction nucleotides: 11. Germline V gene data show CDR1 as ENHRY and CDR2 as SYGVKD. CDR3 protein: CAISKTGEGGNSPLHF. The CDR3 nucleotides read TGTGCCATCAGTAAAACAGGGGAAGGAGGAAATTCACCCCTCCACTTT.

This chain uses TRBV29-1 with TRBJ2-7; tentative D call: TRBD2 (5 bases). Germline V gene data show CDR1 as SQVTM and CDR2 as ANQGSEA. V lost 4 bases, J lost 5 bases, and 9 bases lay in between. The CDR3 is 11 residues long. Here the CDR3 reads CSVGGANEQYF. CDR3 nucleotide sequence: TGCAGCGTTGGGGGAGCCAACGAGCAGTACTTC.

There are a few counts of this clonotype. The V and J genes are TRBV5-1 and TRBJ2-7; D perhaps matches TRBD1 (5 bases). With 0 bases removed from V and 0 bases from J, the gap between germline ends came to 10 bases. This CDR3 is 15 amino acids long. Germline V CDR1 and CDR2: SGHRS, YFSETQ. CDR3 region: CASSLVGDNSYEQYF. The CDR3, as DNA: TGCGCCAGCAGCTTGGTAGGGGATAACTCCTACGAGCAGTACTTC. Full variable domain (missing parts from reference TRBV5-1 and TRBJ2-7): KAGVTQTPRYLIKTRGQQVTLSCSPISGHRSVSWYQQTPGQGLQFLFEYFSETQRNKGNFPGRFSGRQFSNSRSEMNVSTLELGDSALYLCASSLVGDNSYEQYFGPGTRLTVT.

In this sample, this clonotype turned up a few times. V and J are TRBV7-9 and TRBJ2-7; D remains unclear. V lost 5 bases, J lost 5 bases, and 7 bases lay in between. Germline-derived CDR1 and CDR2 are SEHNR and FQNEAQ (reference sequence). This CDR3 has 11 residues. CDR3 DNA sequence: TGTGCCAGCAGCCCCGGACACGAGCAGTACTTC. Encoded protein: CASSPGHEQYF. Filled out from reference TRBV7-9 and TRBJ2-7, the complete variable domain reads DTGVSQNPRHKITKRGQNVTFRCDPISEHNRLYWYRQTLGQGPEFLTYFQNEAQLEKSRLLSDRFSAERPKGSFSTLEIQRTEQGDSAMYLCASSPGHEQYFGPGTRLTVT.

The J gene is TRBJ2-3, the V gene TRBV20-1, with 10 bases fitting TRBD1. J was trimmed by 4 bases and V by 5 bases; bases with no gene match: 0. This CDR3 is built from 12 residues. Germline V lookup: CDR1 DFQATT, CDR2 SNEGSKA (reference sequence). The CDR3 bases are TGCAGTGCTGACAGGGGGCCAGATACGCAGTATTTT. Protein sequence: CSADRGPDTQYF.

Only a few counts were recorded for this clonotype. V and J are TRBV5-1 and TRBJ1-4; D ambiguous. CDR3 size: 14 residues. V lost 0 bases, J lost 6 bases, and 9 bases lay in between. The V gene's germline CDR1 is SGHRS and CDR2 YFSETQ. The CDR3 region has the DNA TGCGCCAGCAGCTTGGGCCGCGCGGATGAAAAACTGTTTTTT. This sequence encodes CASSLGRADEKLFF.

The chain's CDR3 is CSARDGGKVGTVNQPQHF. CDR3 nucleotides: TGCAGTGCTAGAGATGGGGGGAAAGTGGGGACGGTCAATCAGCCCCAGCATTTT. This chain joins TRBV20-1 and TRBJ1-5; possibly TRBD1 for D (5 bases). Germline V gives CDR1 DFQATT, CDR2 SNEGSKA (reference sequence). The CDR3 is 18 amino acids. Trimming cost V 0 bases and J 3 bases, with 21 bases left between them.

The V and J genes are TRBV7-2 and TRBJ2-7; tentative D call: TRBD1 (6 bases). This CDR3 comprises 16 residues. V shed 2 bases and J shed 2 bases, with 16 bases lying between them. Germline CDR1 is SGHTA and CDR2 is FQGNSA. CDR3 in DNA: TGTGCCAGCAGCTTATTTTCCCAGACAGGAACCTACGAGCAGTACTTC. It encodes CASSLFSQTGTYEQYF.

The chain joins TRBV3-1 to TRBJ2-1, with D perhaps matching TRBD1 (6 bases). The V and J ends lost 4 bases and 9 bases respectively, with 13 bases between them. CDR1 is LGHDT, CDR2 YNNKEL, per germline (reference sequence). CDR3 length equals 13 residues. The CDR3 spells CASSRATTGEQFF. For the CDR3, the DNA is TGTGCCAGCAGCCGAGCCACGACAGGTGAGCAGTTCTTC.

This clonotype has only a few counts. The rearrangement uses TRBV5-1 and TRBJ2-1; D not resolved. V gave up 4 bases and J gave up 7 bases, with 15 bases separating them. CDR1 and CDR2 from the germline V gene are SGHRS and YFSETQ. The CDR3 covers 14 residues. This CDR3 is CASSGGDAVNEQFF. The CDR3 nucleotides read TGCGCCAGCAGCGGCGGTGACGCCGTGAATGAGCAGTTCTTC.

This clonotype was seen ten or more times. The J gene is TRBJ2-1, the V gene TRBV20-1; the match to TRBD2 covers 8 bases. Germline assignment: CDR1 DFQATT and CDR2 SNEGSKA (reference sequence). J lost 2 bases, V lost 3 bases, and 6 bases had no gene match. CDR3 length equals 15 residues. The DNA for the CDR3 is TGCAGTGCTAGGCCCCTGGGACTAGCCTACAATGAGCAGTTCTTC. Translated: CSARPLGLAYNEQFF.

This chain joins TRBV4-3 and TRBJ1-5; unclear D gene. The germline CDR1 and CDR2 sequences are LGHNA and YSLEER. V was cut by 2 bases and J by 3 bases, with 5 bases left in between. This CDR3 has 13 residues. CDR3 region: CASSQLTNQPQHF. In DNA form, the CDR3 reads TGCGCCAGCAGCCAATTAACCAATCAGCCCCAGCATTTT.

The chain links TRBV20-1 to TRBJ1-1, with TRBD1 matching over 8 bases. Germline V gene sequence: CDR1 DFQATT, CDR2 SNEGSKA (reference sequence). The CDR3 contains 14 residues. CDR3 coding DNA: TGCAGCGGTCGTGAGGCCAGGGGGCCCACTGAAGCTTTCTTT. As protein: CSGREARGPTEAFF.

This clonotype was seen a handful of times. The chain carries TRBV6-5 and TRBJ1-2; TRBD1 matches 9 bases. CDR3 length equals 15 residues. J lost 6 bases, V lost 3 bases, and 8 bases had no gene match. Looked up from germline, CDR1 is MNHEY and CDR2 is SVGAGI. CDR3 coding DNA: TGTGCCAGCAGTTATACAGGGGGCGCCGGGGATGGCTACACCTTC. As protein: CASSYTGGAGDGYTF.

The chain employs TRBV12-3 or TRBV12-4 and TRBJ2-3; TRBD2 matches at 10 bases. The CDR3 has 14 amino acids. Unmatched junction bases numbered 10, after V lost 7 bases and J lost 9 bases. CDR3 residues: CASTQAGGRSTQYF. The CDR3 DNA reads as TGTGCCAGCACTCAAGCGGGGGGGCGTTCGACGCAGTATTTT.

This clonotype was seen ten or more times. V gene TRBV28 combines with J gene TRBJ1-6; 7 bases match TRBD1. The length of the CDR3 is 13 residues. Trimming at V came to 6 bases and at J to 11 bases, leaving 7 bases not matched to a gene. CDR1 and CDR2 from the germline V gene are MDHEN and SYDVKM. DNA for the CDR3: TGTGCCAGCAGAGCGAGACAGGGAGCACCCCTCCACTTT. The encoded protein is CASRARQGAPLHF.

This clonotype was counted only a few times. The chain joins TRBV20-1 to TRBJ2-3, with D unclear. Germline CDR1 reads DFQATT; CDR2 reads SNEGSKA (reference sequence). The CDR3 runs 13 residues. V shed 2 bases and J shed 0 bases, with 6 bases lying between them. The CDR3 reads CSARRASTDTQYF. CDR3 sequence (DNA): TGCAGTGCTAGACGGGCAAGCACAGATACGCAGTATTTT.

This chain connects TRBV7-2 to TRBJ2-7; 11 bases match TRBD2. This CDR3 comprises 17 residues. Germline lookup yields CDR1 SGHTA and CDR2 FQGNSA. Trimming cost V 4 bases and J 6 bases; bases outside gene matches: 14. The DNA of the CDR3 is TGTGCCAGCAGCTCAATCATTTTAGCGGGGGGGCCCTCCGAGCAGTACTTC. Its protein product is CASSSIILAGGPSEQYF.

This clonotype was seen more than once but under ten times. The genes are TRBV6-2 or TRBV6-3 and TRBJ2-7; 7 bases line up with TRBD2. The CDR3 sequence is 15 residues long. V was clipped by 6 bases and J by 3 bases; unmatched bases: 11. CDR1 and CDR2 from the germline V gene are MNHEY and SVGEGT. The CDR3 here is CASSPELGRSYEQYF. The CDR3 nucleotides read TGTGCCAGCAGCCCCGAGCTCGGGAGGAGCTACGAGCAGTACTTC.

The chain carries TRBV7-2 and TRBJ2-5; no firm D call. Germline CDR1 SGHTA, CDR2 FQGNSA. The CDR3 sequence is 11 residues long. Trimming stripped 2 bases from V and 8 bases from J, with 6 bases between. This CDR3 is CASSLMATQYF. CDR3 nucleotide sequence: TGTGCCAGCAGCTTAATGGCAACCCAGTACTTC.